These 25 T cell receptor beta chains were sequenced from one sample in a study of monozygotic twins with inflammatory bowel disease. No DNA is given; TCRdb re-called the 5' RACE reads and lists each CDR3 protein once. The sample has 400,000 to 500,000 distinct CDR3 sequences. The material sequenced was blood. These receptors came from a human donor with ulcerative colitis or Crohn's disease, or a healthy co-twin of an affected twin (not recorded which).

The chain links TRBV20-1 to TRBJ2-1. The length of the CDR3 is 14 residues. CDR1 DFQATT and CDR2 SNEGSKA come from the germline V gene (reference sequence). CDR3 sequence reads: CSARDEGWVNEQFF.

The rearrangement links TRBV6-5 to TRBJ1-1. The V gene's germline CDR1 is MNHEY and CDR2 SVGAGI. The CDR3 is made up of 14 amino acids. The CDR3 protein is CASSYSTGRTEAFF.

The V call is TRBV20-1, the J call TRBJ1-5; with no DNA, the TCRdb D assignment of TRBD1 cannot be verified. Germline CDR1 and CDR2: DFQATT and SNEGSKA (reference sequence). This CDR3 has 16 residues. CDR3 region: CSALVGTASSNQPQHF.

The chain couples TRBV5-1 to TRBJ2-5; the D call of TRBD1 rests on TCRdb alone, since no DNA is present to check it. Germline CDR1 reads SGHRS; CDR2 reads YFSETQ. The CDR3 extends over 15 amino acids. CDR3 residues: CASSTGTGGTETQYF.

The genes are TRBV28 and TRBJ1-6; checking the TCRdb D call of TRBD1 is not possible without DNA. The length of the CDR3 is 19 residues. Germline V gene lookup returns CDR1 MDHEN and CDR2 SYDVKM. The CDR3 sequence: CASSLWGQGLMLDNSPLHF.

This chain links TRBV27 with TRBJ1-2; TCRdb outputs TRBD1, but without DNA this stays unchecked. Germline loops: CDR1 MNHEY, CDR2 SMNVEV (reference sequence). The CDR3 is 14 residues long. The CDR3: CASSLRGGDYGYTF.

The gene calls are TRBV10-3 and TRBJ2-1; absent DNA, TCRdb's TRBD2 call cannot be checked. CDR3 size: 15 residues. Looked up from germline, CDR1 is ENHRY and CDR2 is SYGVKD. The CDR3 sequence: CAISERTSGRNEQFF.

The CDR3: CASSLLRGSNQPQHF. This rearrangement joins TRBV7-3 to TRBJ1-5; TCRdb returns TRBD1, unconfirmable since there is no DNA. Germline assignment: CDR1 SGHTA and CDR2 FQGTGA. The CDR3 is 15 residues long. Together with reference TRBV7-3 and TRBJ1-5, the CDR3 gives the full variable domain: GAGVSQTPSNKVTEKGKYVELRCDPISGHTALYWYRQSLGQGPEFLIYFQGTGAADDSGLPNDRFFAVRPEGSVSTLKIQRTERGDSAVYLCASSLLRGSNQPQHFGDGTRLSIL.

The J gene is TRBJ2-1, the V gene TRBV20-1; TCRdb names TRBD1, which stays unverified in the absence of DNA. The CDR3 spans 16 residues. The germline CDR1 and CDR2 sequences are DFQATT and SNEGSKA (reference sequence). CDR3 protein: CSARDRLAGAYNEQFF.

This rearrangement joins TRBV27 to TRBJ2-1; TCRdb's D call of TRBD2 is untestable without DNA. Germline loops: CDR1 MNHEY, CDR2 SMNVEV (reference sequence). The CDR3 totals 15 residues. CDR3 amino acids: CASSLFPSSYNEQFF.

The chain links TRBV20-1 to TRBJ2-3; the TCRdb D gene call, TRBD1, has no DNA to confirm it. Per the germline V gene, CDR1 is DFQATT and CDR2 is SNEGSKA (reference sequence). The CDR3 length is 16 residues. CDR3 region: CSARDRGGPPTDTQYF.

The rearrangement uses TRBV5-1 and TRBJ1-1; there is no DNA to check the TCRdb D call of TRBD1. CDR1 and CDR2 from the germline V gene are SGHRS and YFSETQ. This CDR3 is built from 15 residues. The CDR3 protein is CASSPPGRGDIEAFF.

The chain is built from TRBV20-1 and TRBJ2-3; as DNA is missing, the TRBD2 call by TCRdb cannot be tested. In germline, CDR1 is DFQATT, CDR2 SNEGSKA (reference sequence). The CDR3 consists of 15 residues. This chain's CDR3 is CSASSLAGSTDTQYF.

The CDR3 protein is CASSSLTSGTLYEQYF. The chain has TRBV5-4 and TRBJ2-7; TCRdb proposes TRBD2, but this gene call is untestable without DNA. This CDR3 region has 16 residues. CDR1 is SGHNT, CDR2 YYREEE, per germline (reference sequence).

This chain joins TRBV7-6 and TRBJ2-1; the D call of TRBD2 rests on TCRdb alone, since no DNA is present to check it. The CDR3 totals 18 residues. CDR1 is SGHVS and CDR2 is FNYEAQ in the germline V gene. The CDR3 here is CASSLVDSSRVSYNEQFF. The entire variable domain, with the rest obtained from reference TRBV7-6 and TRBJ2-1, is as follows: GAGVSQSPRYKVTKRGQDVALRCDPISGHVSLYWYRQALGQGPEFLTYFNYEAQQDKSGLPNDRFSAERPEGSISTLTIQRTEQRDSAMYRCASSLVDSSRVSYNEQFFGPGTRLTVL.

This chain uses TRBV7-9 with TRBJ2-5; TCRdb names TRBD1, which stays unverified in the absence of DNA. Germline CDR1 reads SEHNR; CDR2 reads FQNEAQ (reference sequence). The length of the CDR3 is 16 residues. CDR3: CASSLAVSTDQETQYF.

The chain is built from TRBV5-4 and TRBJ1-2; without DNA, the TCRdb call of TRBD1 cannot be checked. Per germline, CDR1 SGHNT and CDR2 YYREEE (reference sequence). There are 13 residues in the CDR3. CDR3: CASSLFEGRGYTF.

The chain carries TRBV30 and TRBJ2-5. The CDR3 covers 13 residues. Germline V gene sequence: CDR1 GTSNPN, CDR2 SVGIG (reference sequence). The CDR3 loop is CAWSKGSVKTQYF.

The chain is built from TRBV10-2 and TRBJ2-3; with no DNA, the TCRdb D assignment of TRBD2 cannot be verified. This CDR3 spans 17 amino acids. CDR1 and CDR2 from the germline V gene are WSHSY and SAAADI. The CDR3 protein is CASSGTSGWAVTDTQYF.

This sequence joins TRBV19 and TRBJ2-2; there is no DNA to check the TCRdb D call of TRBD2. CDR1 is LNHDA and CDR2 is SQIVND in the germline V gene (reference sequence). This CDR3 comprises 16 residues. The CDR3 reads CASKVSGGTNTGELFF.

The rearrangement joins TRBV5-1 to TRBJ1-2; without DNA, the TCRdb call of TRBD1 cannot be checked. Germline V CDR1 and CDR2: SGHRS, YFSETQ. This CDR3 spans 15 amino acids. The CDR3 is CASSFRQGSGYGYTF.

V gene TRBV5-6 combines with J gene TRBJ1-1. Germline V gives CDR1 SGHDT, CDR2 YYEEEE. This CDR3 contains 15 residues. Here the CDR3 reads CASSEPGREYGEAFF.

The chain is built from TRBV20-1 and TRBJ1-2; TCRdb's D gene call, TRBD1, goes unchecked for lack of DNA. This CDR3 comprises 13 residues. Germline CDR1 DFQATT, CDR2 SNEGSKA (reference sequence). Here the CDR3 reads CSGRRTGSYGYTF.

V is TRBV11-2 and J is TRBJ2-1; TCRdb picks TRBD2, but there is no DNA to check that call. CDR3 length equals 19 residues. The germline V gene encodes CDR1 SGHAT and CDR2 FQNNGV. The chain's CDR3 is CASSSLGSGRAGDYNEQFF.

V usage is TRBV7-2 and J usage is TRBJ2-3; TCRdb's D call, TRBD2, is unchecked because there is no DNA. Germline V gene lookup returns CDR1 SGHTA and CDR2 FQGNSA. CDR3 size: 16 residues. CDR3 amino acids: CASRPTSGGNTDTQYF.